The 10 T cell receptor beta chains below all came from one sample that was sequenced in a study of Ad26.COV2.S vaccination and SARS-CoV-2 variants. The assay was immunoSEQ multiplex PCR, and TCRdb's table has in-frame clones only and misses some. This sample has 350,000 to 450,000 clones, with approximately 84% found just once. Treatment of the sample: about 20 received Ad26.COV2.S at low or high dose, single or two shots; about 5 received placebo; per-sample allocation not given. On day 63 after the first injection, vaccine and placebo recipients gave samples. The specimen comprised peripheral blood, sampled in a trial of Ad26.COV2.S vaccine versus placebo. All receptors come from a person aged 18-65 years who received the Ad26.COV2.S COVID-19 vaccine or a placebo.

This clone showed up just a few times. The chain carries TRBV5-1 and TRBJ1-6; D may be TRBD1 (5 bases). Trimming shortened V by 0 bases and J by 5 bases, and 12 bases separated the two germline ends. CDR3 length equals 16 residues. Germline V CDR1 and CDR2: SGHRS, YFSETQ. In nucleotides, the CDR3 is TGCGCCAGCAGCTTGGGACAGTCAGTCAATAATTCACCCCTCCACTTT. The encoded protein is CASSLGQSVNNSPLHF.

The J gene is TRBJ1-2, the V gene TRBV6-2 or TRBV6-3; 7 bases line up with TRBD1. Trimming took 6 bases from V and 4 from J; bases not matched to a gene: 5. Germline V gene sequence: CDR1 MNHEY, CDR2 SVGEGT. This CDR3 has 13 residues. In nucleotides, the CDR3 is TGTGCCAGCAGCACAGGGGAATTCTATGGCTACACCTTC. It yields the protein CASSTGEFYGYTF.

This clone was observed a single time. This chain uses TRBV28 with TRBJ1-4, with TRBD1 as a possible D gene (5 bases). V was cut by 5 bases and J by 0 bases, with 10 bases left in between. The germline CDR1 and CDR2 sequences are MDHEN and SYDVKM. CDR3 length equals 15 residues. DNA of the CDR3: TGTGCCAGCAGTAGAGGACAAACAACTAATGAAAAACTGTTTTTT. It codes for CASSRGQTTNEKLFF.

The chain employs TRBV27 and TRBJ1-6; D is unclear. Germline CDR1 reads MNHEY; CDR2 reads SMNVEV (reference sequence). V was clipped by 0 bases and J by 7 bases, with 13 bases between them. The CDR3 consists of 16 residues. The CDR3 protein is CASSLSEGLNNSPLHF. The CDR3 region has the DNA TGTGCCAGCAGTTTATCGGAAGGGCTGAACAATTCACCCCTCCACTTT.

The chain is built from TRBV5-1 and TRBJ1-2, with D possibly TRBD1 on 6 matching bases. This CDR3 has 14 amino acids. The germline CDR1 and CDR2 sequences are SGHRS and YFSETQ. V lost 3 bases and J lost 1, with 10 bases in between. CDR3 DNA: TGCGCCAGCAGCTGGACAGACAGTAACTATGGCTACACCTTC. Translation: CASSWTDSNYGYTF.

This chain uses TRBV3-1 (or the pseudogene TRBV3-2) with TRBJ2-7, with 9 bases aligning to TRBD1. Germline CDR1 LGHDT, CDR2 YNNKEL (reference sequence). Losses at the gene ends were 3 bases for V and 3 bases for J; bases not matched to a gene: 6. The CDR3 loop spans 15 amino acids. In DNA form, the CDR3 reads TGTGCCAGCAGCCATCCGGGACAGGGTGTCTACGAGCAGTACTTC. Translation gives CASSHPGQGVYEQYF.

The CDR3 loop reads CASSQAGFSGNTIYF. CDR3 nucleotides: TGCGCCAGCAGCCAAGCTGGGTTCTCTGGAAACACCATATATTTT. The chain joins TRBV4-1 to TRBJ1-3; no firm D call. Germline V gives CDR1 MGHRA, CDR2 YSYEKL. CDR3 length: 15 residues. The V end lost 1 base, the J end lost 0 bases, and 7 bases lay between the germline ends.

This rearrangement joins TRBV5-5 to TRBJ2-2; perhaps TRBD2 as D (6 bases). The CDR3 is made up of 17 amino acids. Germline V gene sequence: CDR1 SGHKS, CDR2 YYEKEE (reference sequence). Trimming removed 0 bases from V and 4 bases from J, with 16 bases in between. CDR3 amino acids: CASSLVFVVGGTGELFF. Here the CDR3 DNA reads TGTGCCAGCAGCTTGGTGTTTGTGGTGGGGGGCACCGGGGAGCTGTTTTTT.

This chain links TRBV30 with TRBJ2-7; no clear D gene. V lost 3 bases to trimming and J lost 1 base, with 10 bases between them. The CDR3 totals 13 residues. The V gene's germline CDR1 is GTSNPN and CDR2 SVGIG (reference sequence). CDR3 region: CAWRAHKSYEQYF. The CDR3 nucleotides read TGTGCCTGGAGGGCGCACAAATCCTACGAGCAGTACTTC.

This clone came up once. The rearrangement links TRBV4-3 to TRBJ2-5, with 11 nucleotides matching TRBD2. In germline, CDR1 is LGHNA, CDR2 YSLEER. The CDR3 has 18 residues. After removal of 4 bases from V and 2 bases from J, the junction contained 12 bases not matched to a gene. CDR3 coding DNA: TGCGCCAGCAGCCCTCAACCGCTAGCGGGGGGAACACAAGAGACCCAGTACTTC. Translating it yields CASSPQPLAGGTQETQYF.